The T cell receptor beta chain under discussion was sequenced for a study of OX40 agonist ivuxolimab in advanced cancers. Study in general: Patients were dosed with the agonistic anti-OX40 (CD134) antibody ivuxolimab. Patients were around 83% male with ages roughly 20 to 80, mean 60. Patients received intravenous ivuxolimab every 2 weeks at 0.01 to 10 mg/kg.

TCRdb's copy holds only in-frame clones and misses some; the assay was immunoSEQ multiplex PCR. The repertoire holds about 13,000 clones, 70% to 80% seen once, with 30% to 45% in the top ten. The source material was CD4+ or CD8+ T cells sorted from blood, sampled in a trial of the OX40 agonist ivuxolimab. The clonotype was recovered from an adult with an advanced solid tumor such as melanoma, head and neck, liver or kidney cancer.

CDR3 bases: TGTGCCAGCAGTTACCGGGCTAGCGGGACCCAAGAGACCCAGTACTTC. This sequence encodes CASSYRASGTQETQYF. The V and J genes are TRBV6-6 and TRBJ2-5; 9 positions agree with TRBD2. Trimming cost V 2 bases and J 1 base; bases outside gene matches: 5. The CDR3 runs to 16 residues. Germline CDR1 MNHNY, CDR2 SVGAGI (reference sequence).